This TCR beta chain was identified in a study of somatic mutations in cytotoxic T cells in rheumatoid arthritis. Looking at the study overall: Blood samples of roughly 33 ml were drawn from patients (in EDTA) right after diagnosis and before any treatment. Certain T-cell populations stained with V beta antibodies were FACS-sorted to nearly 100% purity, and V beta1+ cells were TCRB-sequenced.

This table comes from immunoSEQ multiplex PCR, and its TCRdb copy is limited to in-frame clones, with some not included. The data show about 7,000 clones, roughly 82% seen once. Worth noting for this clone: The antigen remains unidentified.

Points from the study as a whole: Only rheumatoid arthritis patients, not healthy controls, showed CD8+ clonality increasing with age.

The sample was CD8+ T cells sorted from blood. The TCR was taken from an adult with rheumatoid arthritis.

CDR3 amino acids: CASSLETGTGGGYTF. CDR3 coding DNA: TGTGCCAGCAGCTTAGAAACAGGGACCGGGGGGGGCTACACCTTC. V and J are TRBV7-8 and TRBJ1-2; a weak D match, TRBD1 (6 bases). V lost 1 base to trimming and J lost 8 bases, with 17 bases between them. CDR3 length equals 15 residues. Germline V gives CDR1 SGHVS, CDR2 FQNEAQ.